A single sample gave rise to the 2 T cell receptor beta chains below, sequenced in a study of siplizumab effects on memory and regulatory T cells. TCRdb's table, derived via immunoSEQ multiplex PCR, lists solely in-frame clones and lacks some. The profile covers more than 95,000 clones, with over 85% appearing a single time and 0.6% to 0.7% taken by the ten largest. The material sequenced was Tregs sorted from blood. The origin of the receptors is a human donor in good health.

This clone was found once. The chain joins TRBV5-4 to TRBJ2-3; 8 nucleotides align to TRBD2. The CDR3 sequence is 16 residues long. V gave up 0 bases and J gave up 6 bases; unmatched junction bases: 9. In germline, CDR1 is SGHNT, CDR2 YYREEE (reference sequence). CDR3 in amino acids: CASSLETSGRGDTQYF. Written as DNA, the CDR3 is TGTGCCAGCAGCTTGGAAACTAGCGGCCGCGGCGATACGCAGTATTTT.

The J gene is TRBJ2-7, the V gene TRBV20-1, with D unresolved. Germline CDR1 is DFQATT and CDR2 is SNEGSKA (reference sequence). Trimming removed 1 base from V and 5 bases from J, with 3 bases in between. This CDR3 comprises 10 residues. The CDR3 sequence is CSARGHEQYF. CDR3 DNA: TGCAGTGCTAGAGGGCACGAGCAGTACTTC.